The rows below give T cell receptor beta chains drawn from one sample of a study of T cells in localized non-small cell lung cancer. Assay used: immunoSEQ multiplex PCR; TCRdb lists only in-frame clones, some missing. The data contain tens of thousands of clones, approximately 84% of them singletons. Here the sequenced sample was peripheral blood, taken before any cancer treatment. Every receptor here comes from a man aged 40 to 70 with stage I lung adenocarcinoma. Both conserved end residues are part of each CDR3.

V,J,CDR3
TRBV27,TRBJ2-1,CASSPWTSGQNNEQFF
TRBV19,TRBJ2-2,CASSIARGNTGELFF
TRBV18,TRBJ2-6,CASSPLGTGANVLTF
TRBV5-1,TRBJ1-6,CASSLGASSYNSPLHF
TRBV5-6,TRBJ1-1,CASSHNPRDRLDTEAFF
TRBV7-3,TRBJ2-1,CASSSVSYNEQFF
TRBV7-9,TRBJ1-2,CASSPGRSSYGYTF
TRBV7-8,TRBJ2-5,CASSLRAIGTQYF
TRBV6-5,TRBJ2-2,CASSGTESNTGELFF
TRBV4-3,TRBJ1-2,CASSQTDSRQKGYTF
TRBV2,TRBJ1-2,CASSEGGVGYTF
TRBV5-1,TRBJ2-7,CASSRGPTYEQYF
TRBV4-1,TRBJ1-5,CASSQTRVRGPQPQHF
TRBV9,TRBJ2-1,CASSVAGSGSPYPYNEQFF
TRBV11-3,TRBJ2-1,CASSLDPKYEQFF
TRBV9,TRBJ1-1,CASSTYMEAGGKDAFF
TRBV19,TRBJ1-3,CASNSGQINSGNTIYF
TRBV5-1,TRBJ2-6,CASSVILSGANVLTF
TRBV7-9,TRBJ1-3,CASSRGIIGQGAGNTIYF
TRBV11-2,TRBJ2-1,CASSPTLSPEFF
TRBV5-1,TRBJ2-3,CASSLSPLGAYADTQYF
TRBV7-9,TRBJ2-1,CASSLGLAGAYNEQFF
TRBV9,TRBJ1-1,CASSQDYRTEAFF
TRBV2,TRBJ2-1,CASSPMGNYNEQFF